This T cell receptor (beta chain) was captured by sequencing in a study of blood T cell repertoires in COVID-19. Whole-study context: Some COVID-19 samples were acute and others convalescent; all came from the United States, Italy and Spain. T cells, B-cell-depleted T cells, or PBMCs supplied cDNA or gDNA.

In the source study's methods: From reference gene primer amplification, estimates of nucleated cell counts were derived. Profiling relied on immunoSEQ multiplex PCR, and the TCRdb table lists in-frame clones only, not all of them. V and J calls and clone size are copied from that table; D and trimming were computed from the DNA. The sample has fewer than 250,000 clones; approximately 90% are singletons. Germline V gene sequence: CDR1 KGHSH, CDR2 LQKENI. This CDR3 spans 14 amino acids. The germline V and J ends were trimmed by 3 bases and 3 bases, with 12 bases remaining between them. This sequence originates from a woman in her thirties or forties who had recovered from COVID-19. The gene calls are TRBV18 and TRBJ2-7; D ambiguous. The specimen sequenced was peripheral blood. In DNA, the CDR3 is TGTGCCAGCTCACCTTCCACCAACAGCTACGAGCAGTACTTC. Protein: CASSPSTNSYEQYF.